This T cell receptor beta chain derives from a study of Ad26.COV2.S vaccination and SARS-CoV-2 variants (dated by TCRdb to about 2021). About the investigation overall: Donors in the vaccine arm were drawn from COV1001, a multicentre, randomized, double-blind, placebo-controlled phase I-IIa trial testing Ad26.COV2.S in healthy adults. Participants in the trial were split at random into five groups of five each, receiving low-dose or high-dose Ad26.COV2.S once or twice, or else placebo on both occasions. A total of roughly 30 samples were included in the TCR-sequenced set, comprising roughly 19 Ad26.COV2.S vaccine recipients, 5 placebo recipients and 8 SARS-CoV-2 convalescent individuals. Sequencing of the TCRbeta repertoire served to evaluate the specificity and breadth of SARS-CoV-2-reactive T cell receptors following Ad26.COV2.S vaccination. Ad26.COV2.S was given intramuscularly at 5x10^10 or 1x10^11 viral particles, as a single shot or as two shots 56 days apart. Blinding of investigators to trial group allocation was maintained during experiments and outcome assessment.

The immunoSEQ Assay was used to sequence TCRbeta CDR3 regions. After extraction, genomic DNA underwent amplification by bias-controlled multiplex PCR, followed by high-throughput sequencing. The source study handled its data this way. To quantify the absolute abundance of each unique TCRbeta CDR3 region, sequences were collapsed and filtered. T cell fraction was estimated by normalization of TCRbeta template counts to usable DNA, with usable DNA being measured through amplification of reference genes present in all nucleated cells. Repertoire TCRs were annotated as SARS-CoV-2-specific when V gene, CDR3 amino acid sequence and J gene were exactly matched to a known reactive TCR set. The reference SARS-CoV-2 TCR set was obtained from MIRA and was filtered for enrichment in COVID-19-positive ImmuneCODE repertoires, whereby public or cross-reactive TCRs were removed. Based on the MIRA antigens, annotated TCRs were further analysed at the level of specific ORF or position within ORF. Breadth was defined as the number of annotated unique rearrangements divided by the total number of unique productive rearrangements, and depth was defined as the summed frequency of the annotated unique rearrangements. Group comparisons of TCR breadth used two-sided Wilcoxon rank-sum tests. TCRdb took this table from immuneACCESS and kept in-frame rearrangements with V and J called. Such tables lack part of the clones; where checked against another copy, unresolved V genes explain under half of the gap, and the rest is unexplained. Clone size and the V and J calls come from that table; the DNA yielded D and trimming. The sample table holds a few hundred thousand clones, of which roughly 90% were seen once. 3.6% of the sample is held by the ten biggest clonotypes.

This clone has a handful of counts. Its binding antigen is unknown. No much larger clonotype is one base removed from it; base qualities were not supplied. Taken with the paper, the label for treatment or condition translates to: 19 received Ad26.COV2.S at low or high dose, single or two shots; 5 received placebo; per-sample allocation not given. Repertoires of vaccine and placebo recipients were sequenced from samples taken on day 63 after the first injection. Between 29 July and 7 August 2020, Cohort 1b enrolled 20 to 30 adults aged 18-55 years at one site in Boston, USA. Ad26.COV2.S was a replication-incompetent adenovirus type 26 vector expressing a prefusion-stabilized SARS-CoV-2 spike protein from the original Wuhan strain. Study-wide conclusions, independent of this receptor: Substantial breadth of spike-specific CD8+ and CD4+ T cell responses was reported after vaccination. The study was not powered to compare responses between vaccine doses or regimens. Ad26.COV2.S recipients had higher spike-specific TCR breadth than placebo recipients (P = 0.0014). Non-spike TCR breadth was comparable between vaccine and placebo recipients, consistent with the vaccine containing only spike. The authors noted that total T cell responses may have been underestimated by the TCR breadth and depth analyses.

The sequencing used peripheral blood, collected in a trial of Ad26.COV2.S vaccine versus placebo. The source is a person between 18 and 59 years old who received the Ad26.COV2.S COVID-19 vaccine or a placebo.

The CDR3 region: CASSSNPLSEAAFYEQYF. The DNA sequence is as follows: TGTGCCAGCAGCTCAAATCCCCTAAGCGAGGCCGCTTTCTACGAGCAGTACTTC. The chain joins TRBV7-9 to TRBJ2-7, with no reliable assignment of the D segment. There are 18 amino acids in the CDR3, from cysteine to phenylalanine inclusive. Left in the record is the CDR3 DNA by itself, 54 bases read in frame from the first base. For CDR1 and CDR2, the germline V gene (reference sequence) lists SEHNR and FQNEAQ. V loses 4 bases of germline sequence and J loses 3 bases, and the interval between the two ends is 25 bases.